Below, 29 T cell receptor beta chains from the same sample are listed, as sequenced in a study of blood T cells in healthy people across ages. Primers used in a second PCR of roughly 7 to 12 cycles were a sample-barcoded 5' primer and a J-beta primer mix. TCRdb independently ran MiXCR on the 5' RACE reads; one entry per CDR3 protein. The sample holds around 500,000 distinct CDR3 sequences, 40% to 55% seen once. Input material: blood. These receptors were obtained from an elderly man in good health.

The chain couples TRBV7-2 to TRBJ2-7; D is ambiguous. The V end lost 2 bases, the J end lost 9 bases, and 11 bases lay between the germline ends. The CDR3 runs to 12 residues. Germline CDR1 SGHTA, CDR2 FQGNSA. The CDR3 protein is CASSLIGSPQYF. The CDR3 nucleotides are TGTGCCAGCAGCTTAATTGGGTCTCCGCAGTACTTC.

The chain has TRBV19 and TRBJ1-2; D gene unclear. Trimming stripped 4 bases from V and 1 base from J, with 16 bases between. CDR1 is LNHDA and CDR2 is SQIVND in the germline V gene (reference sequence). This CDR3 has 16 amino acids. CDR3: CASSTSRQGLNYGYTF. CDR3 nucleotide sequence: TGTGCCAGTAGTACCAGCCGCCAAGGTCTTAACTATGGCTACACCTTC.

This rearrangement joins TRBV20-1 to TRBJ1-2; 7 nucleotides align to TRBD1. The length of the CDR3 is 14 residues. V was pared by 6 bases and J by 2 bases, with 9 bases of the junction left unmatched. From germline, CDR1 is DFQATT and CDR2 SNEGSKA (reference sequence). The CDR3 DNA reads TGCAGTGCGACGTGGGGACAGACGAACTATGGCTACACCTTC. It codes for CSATWGQTNYGYTF.

V and J are TRBV20-1 and TRBJ2-1; 14 nucleotides align to TRBD2. After removal of 6 bases from V and 5 bases from J, the junction contained 9 bases not matched to a gene. CDR1 is DFQATT, CDR2 SNEGSKA, per germline (reference sequence). The CDR3 spans 16 residues. CDR3 nucleotide sequence: TGCAGTGCCGCCACGGGACTAGCGGGAGACCACAATGAGCAGTTCTTC. This sequence encodes CSAATGLAGDHNEQFF.

In this sample, this clonotype turned up a few times. A much larger clone sits a single nucleotide away, making a read error possible. The gene calls are TRBV6-6 and TRBJ2-1, with D perhaps matching TRBD1 (6 bases). Germline V gene data show CDR1 as MNHNY and CDR2 as SVGAGI (reference sequence). The CDR3 contains 14 residues. The ends were cut back, 7 bases at V and 6 bases at J, with 16 bases in the middle. CDR3 bases: TGTGCCAGCACTGCAACAGGGTGGGCCAATGAGCAGTTCTTC. Translation gives CASTATGWANEQFF.

In regard to this clonotype: The junction and the germline gene differ at one end; a read error may be behind it. The chain employs TRBV20-1 and TRBJ1-5; D ambiguous. CDR1 and CDR2 (germline): DFQATT, SNEGSKA (reference sequence). The length of the CDR3 is 13 residues. CDR3 residues: CSATDYSNPPQHF. DNA for the CDR3: TGCAGTGCTACAGATTATAGCAATCCGCCCCAGCATTTT.

V usage is TRBV4-2 and J usage is TRBJ1-6; TRBD1 agrees at 7 bases. Germline values: CDR1 LGHNA, CDR2 YNFKEQ. This CDR3 spans 14 amino acids. J gave up 8 bases and V 4 bases, and 5 bases lay outside the gene matches. The CDR3 sequence: CASSRLGTDSPLHF. CDR3 DNA sequence: TGTGCCAGCAGCCGCCTGGGGACAGATTCACCCCTCCACTTT.

The rearrangement joins TRBV20-1 to TRBJ2-1; the match to TRBD2 covers 8 bases. The CDR3 length is 15 residues. The junction had 13 bases not matched to a gene; V was cut back by 4 bases and J by 8 bases. Germline CDR1 DFQATT, CDR2 SNEGSKA (reference sequence). The CDR3 nucleotides are TGCAGTGCTAAGACCCGGAGTAGCGGGATTTATGAGCAGTTCTTC. It encodes CSAKTRSSGIYEQFF.

Ten or more counts support this clonotype. The chain employs TRBV6-6 and TRBJ1-6, with D maybe TRBD1 (5 bases). The V end was cut by 0 bases, the J end by 12 bases, with 6 bases between. Germline CDR1 MNHNY, CDR2 SVGAGI (reference sequence). CDR3 length equals 12 residues. The DNA of the CDR3 is TGTGCCAGCAGTTACTCGGGGGGACCCCTCCACTTT. Its protein is CASSYSGGPLHF.

A few counts support this clonotype. The chain couples TRBV20-1 to TRBJ2-7, with TRBD2 identical over 10 bases. Germline V lookup: CDR1 DFQATT, CDR2 SNEGSKA (reference sequence). The V gene end was trimmed by 2 bases and the J gene end by 3 bases; junction bases not matched to a gene: 7. The CDR3 is 15 residues long. The CDR3 region has the DNA TGCAGTGCTAGAAATCCTAGCGGGAGCATCTACGAGCAGTACTTC. It yields the protein CSARNPSGSIYEQYF.

As to this clonotype: A junction end diverges from the germline sequence, so it may reflect a read error. The chain has TRBV7-9 and TRBJ2-1, with 9 bases aligning to TRBD2. This CDR3 region has 17 residues. CDR1 is SEHNR, CDR2 FQNEAQ, per germline (reference sequence). This CDR3 reads CASSLYSTSGFYKEQFF. DNA for the CDR3: TGTGCCAGCAGCTTATACTCGACTAGCGGCTTCTACAAGGAGCAGTTCTTC.

This clonotype was seen only once. The chain recombines TRBV10-3 with TRBJ2-2, with D unclear. V lost 6 bases and J 8 bases, leaving 13 bases between the germline ends. Germline lookup yields CDR1 ENHRY and CDR2 SYGVKD. The CDR3 spans 13 residues. The CDR3 protein is CAISGHNGGELFF. The CDR3 DNA reads TGTGCCATCAGCGGGCATAACGGGGGGGAGCTGTTTTTT.

The chain recombines TRBV28 with TRBJ2-1; 13 nucleotides align to TRBD2. CDR3 size: 14 residues. Germline values: CDR1 MDHEN, CDR2 SYDVKM. With 6 bases clipped from V and 6 bases from J, the junction kept 2 bases outside the gene matches. CDR3 nucleotides: TGTGCCAGCAGCGGACTAGCGGGAGCCAATGAGCAGTTCTTC. Its translation: CASSGLAGANEQFF.

The CDR3 DNA follows: TGTGCCAGCATCATGAGGGCGACAACGAACACCGGGGAGCTGTTTTTT. Residues: CASIMRATTNTGELFF. The J gene is TRBJ2-2, the V gene TRBV7-2; possible D gene TRBD2, 5 bases. With 7 bases removed from V and 0 bases from J, the gap between germline ends came to 15 bases. CDR3 size: 16 residues. In germline, CDR1 is SGHTA, CDR2 FQGNSA.

This clonotype showed up just a few times. The V call is TRBV3-1, the J call TRBJ2-1; D perhaps matches TRBD2 (6 bases). Trimming stripped 5 bases from V and 2 bases from J, with 13 bases between. Per the germline V gene, CDR1 is LGHDT and CDR2 is YNNKEL (reference sequence). This CDR3 is 15 amino acids long. CDR3 sequence reads: CASSSPGDTYNEQFF. The CDR3 DNA follows: TGTGCCAGCAGCTCCCCGGGGGATACCTACAATGAGCAGTTCTTC.

With respect to this clonotype: A much larger clone differs by one base, so this may be a read error. J is TRBJ2-5 and V is TRBV27, with 7 bases matching TRBD2. This CDR3 is built from 14 residues. The germline gives CDR1 MNHEY, CDR2 SMNVEV (reference sequence). J was trimmed by 2 bases and V by 5 bases; bases with no gene match: 5. The CDR3 coding sequence is TGTGCCAGCAGTCCCAAGGGAGGGCAAGAGACCCAGTACTTC. This encodes CASSPKGGQETQYF.

J is TRBJ2-1 and V is TRBV24-1; D may be TRBD2 (5 bases). Looked up from germline, CDR1 is KGHDR and CDR2 is SFDVKD. The V gene lost 3 bases and the J gene lost 1 base, with 12 bases spanning the gap. This CDR3 has 16 amino acids. This CDR3 is CATSDNVAFSYNEQFF. In DNA, the CDR3 is TGTGCCACCAGTGATAACGTAGCGTTTTCCTACAATGAGCAGTTCTTC.

This clonotype has a handful of counts. The CDR3 sequence: CASSPITRTDTQYF. CDR3 nucleotide sequence: TGTGCCAGCAGTCCGATCACTCGAACAGATACGCAGTATTTT. This sequence joins TRBV7-2 and TRBJ2-3; D uncertain. The germline V and J ends were trimmed by 6 bases and 3 bases, with 13 bases remaining between them. The germline gives CDR1 SGHTA, CDR2 FQGNSA. The CDR3 has 14 amino acids. The full variable domain, with the rest looked up from reference TRBV7-2 and TRBJ2-3, is GAGVSQSPSNKVTEKGKDVELRCDPISGHTALYWYRQSLGQGLEFLIYFQGNSAPDKSGLPSDRFSAERTGGSVSTLTIQRTQQEDSAVYLCASSPITRTDTQYFGPGTRLTVL.

The chain uses TRBV5-1 and TRBJ1-6; 9 bases are a match to TRBD1. The CDR3 is 14 amino acids. Trimming removed 4 bases from V and 8 bases from J; junction bases left unmatched: 4. Germline CDR1 is SGHRS and CDR2 is YFSETQ. CDR3 amino acids: CASSPGQGDSPLHF. The DNA of the CDR3 is TGCGCCAGCAGCCCGGGACAGGGAGATTCACCCCTCCACTTT.

The chain joins TRBV20-1 to TRBJ1-1; a possible D gene is TRBD1 (5 bases). The V and J ends lost 6 bases and 4 bases respectively, with 18 bases between them. The germline CDR1 and CDR2 sequences are DFQATT and SNEGSKA (reference sequence). CDR3 length: 14 amino acids. In DNA form, the CDR3 reads TGCAGTGCACCTCGCCTTAATGGGGGCACTGAAGCTTTCTTT. Translated, it gives CSAPRLNGGTEAFF.

CDR3 sequence: CASSPTGQVGEAFF. The DNA for the CDR3 is TGTGCCAGCAGTCCTACGGGACAAGTTGGGGAAGCTTTCTTT. This chain connects TRBV12-3 or TRBV12-4 to TRBJ1-1; a possible D gene is TRBD1 (6 bases). The ends were cut back, 5 bases at V and 8 bases at J, with 18 bases in the middle. This CDR3 has 14 amino acids.

This clonotype was seen at least ten times. V usage is TRBV28 and J usage is TRBJ2-3; the D gene is possibly TRBD2 (6 bases). CDR1 is MDHEN and CDR2 is SYDVKM in the germline V gene. The CDR3 contains 17 residues. The germline V and J ends were trimmed by 1 base and 2 bases, with 16 bases remaining between them. The CDR3 loop reads CASSLSGSGYLTDTQYF. The DNA of the CDR3 is TGTGCCAGCAGTTTATCTGGTAGCGGATACCTCACAGATACGCAGTATTTT.

This clonotype was counted a few times. The chain has TRBV29-1 and TRBJ1-1; D gene unclear. V lost 4 bases to trimming and J lost 6 bases, with 12 bases between them. CDR1 and CDR2 (germline): SQVTM, ANQGSEA. CDR3 size: 12 residues. This CDR3 reads CSVVTQRAEAFF. The DNA of the CDR3 is TGCAGCGTTGTAACACAGAGGGCTGAAGCTTTCTTT.

The J gene is TRBJ1-2, the V gene TRBV7-2; D not resolved. This CDR3 comprises 12 residues. Germline V gives CDR1 SGHTA, CDR2 FQGNSA. Trimming took off 8 bases at V and 8 bases at J, with 15 bases between the two ends. The CDR3 loop is CASRPPGYGYTF. In DNA form, the CDR3 reads TGTGCCAGCCGCCCCCCAGGTTACGGCTACACCTTC.

The rearrangement links TRBV25-1 to TRBJ1-1; D might be TRBD1 (5 bases). This CDR3 comprises 14 residues. V lost 2 bases, J lost 1 base, and 8 bases lay in between. From germline, CDR1 is MGHDK and CDR2 SYGVNS. In DNA form, the CDR3 reads TGTGCCAGCAGTGAAGGGGACTGGAACACTGAAGCTTTCTTT. Translating it yields CASSEGDWNTEAFF.

Worth noting for this clonotype: At one boundary the junction diverges from the germline segment, which might be a read error. This chain joins TRBV6-1 and TRBJ2-5; the D gene is possibly TRBD1 (6 bases). Germline V gene lookup returns CDR1 MNHNS and CDR2 SASEGT. The CDR3 is 15 amino acids. CDR3 loop: CAGSDVGARVETQYF. The CDR3 nucleotides read TGTGCCGGCAGTGACGTGGGGGCGAGAGTTGAGACCCAGTACTTC.

The sample holds a few counts of this clonotype. The V and J genes are TRBV2 and TRBJ2-7, with 8 nucleotides matching TRBD1. With 3 bases clipped from V and 6 bases from J, the junction kept 4 bases outside the gene matches. This CDR3 comprises 13 residues. Germline V gene lookup returns CDR1 SNHLY and CDR2 FYNNEI. The CDR3 is CASSEQGAVEQYF. The CDR3 DNA reads TGTGCCAGCAGTGAGCAGGGGGCTGTCGAGCAGTACTTC.

J is TRBJ2-5 and V is TRBV25-1; weak D call: TRBD2 (6 bases). Germline V gives CDR1 MGHDK, CDR2 SYGVNS. The CDR3 is 15 residues long. V was cut by 4 bases and J by 4 bases, with 16 bases left in between. The CDR3 region is CASSAPAGRVETQYF. The CDR3 region has the DNA TGTGCCAGCAGTGCCCCGGCGGGGCGCGTAGAGACCCAGTACTTC.

This clonotype came up a few times. This chain links TRBV7-9 with TRBJ2-1, with 7 bases identical to TRBD2. V lost 3 bases and J lost 1; bases outside the gene matches: 3. The CDR3 consists of 15 residues. The germline gives CDR1 SEHNR, CDR2 FQNEAQ (reference sequence). For the CDR3, the DNA is TGTGCCAGCAGCTTTCAAGCGGGATCCTACAATGAGCAGTTCTTC. It translates to CASSFQAGSYNEQFF. Full variable domain (missing parts from reference TRBV7-9 and TRBJ2-1): DTGVSQNPRHKITKRGQNVTFRCDPISEHNRLYWYRQTLGQGPEFLTYFQNEAQLEKSRLLSDRFSAERPKGSFSTLEIQRTEQGDSAMYLCASSFQAGSYNEQFFGPGTRLTVL.